This T cell receptor (beta chain) was identified in a study of blood T cell repertoires in COVID-19. On the study more broadly: The analysed material was cDNA or gDNA that came from T cells, B-cell-depleted T cells, or PBMCs.

Some clones are missing from TCRdb's copy, which holds only in-frame ones; the method was immunoSEQ multiplex PCR. This table holds fewer than 400,000 clones, around 85% found once. The V gene lost 3 bases and the J gene lost 6 bases, with 4 bases spanning the gap. CDR3 size: 11 residues. Note on this clone: Different DNA sequences within this sample yield the same CDR3.

Sequencing was done on a sample of peripheral blood. The receptor comes from a woman aged 18-29 years with acute or convalescent COVID-19. The V call is TRBV12-3 or TRBV12-4, the J call TRBJ2-3; D is unclear. This CDR3 reads CASSFRDTQYF. In DNA form, the CDR3 reads TGTGCCAGCAGTTTCCGGGATACGCAGTATTTT.